This T cell receptor beta chain derives from a study of response to subunit inactivated influenza vaccine. Study-wide results and limits: Researchers suggested that each seasonal influenza vaccination recruits few new T cells.

Only a few counts were recorded for this clonotype. The antigen is undetermined. CDR3 size: 15 residues. J was trimmed by 6 bases and V by 4 bases; bases with no gene match: 11. TCRdb called the RT-PCR reads again in MiXCR, with one record for every CDR3 protein. Of roughly 710,000 distinct CDR3 sequences listed, less than 15% are singletons. The specimen was PBMCs from blood, collected roughly 15 days before vaccination. The chain links TRBV12-3 or TRBV12-4 to TRBJ2-7; 8 bases match TRBD1. This clonotype was obtained from a man between 45 and 60 years old who received an inactivated influenza vaccine. CDR3 region: CASSSPRGRFGEQYF. CDR3 DNA sequence: TGTGCCAGCAGTTCCCCCAGGGGGCGTTTCGGCGAGCAGTACTTC.